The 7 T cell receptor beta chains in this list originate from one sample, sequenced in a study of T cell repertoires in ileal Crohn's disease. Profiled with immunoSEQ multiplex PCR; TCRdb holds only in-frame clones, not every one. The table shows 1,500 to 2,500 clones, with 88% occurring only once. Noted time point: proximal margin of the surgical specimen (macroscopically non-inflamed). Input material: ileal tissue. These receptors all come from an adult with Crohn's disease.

CDR3 residues: CASSVGTGGYEQYF. CDR3 DNA sequence: TGCGCCAGCAGCGTCGGGACAGGGGGGTACGAGCAGTACTTC. The J gene is TRBJ2-7, the V gene TRBV5-1; TRBD1 matches at 11 bases. J was trimmed by 4 bases and V by 4 bases; bases with no gene match: 4. This CDR3 region has 14 residues. Germline V CDR1 and CDR2: SGHRS, YFSETQ.

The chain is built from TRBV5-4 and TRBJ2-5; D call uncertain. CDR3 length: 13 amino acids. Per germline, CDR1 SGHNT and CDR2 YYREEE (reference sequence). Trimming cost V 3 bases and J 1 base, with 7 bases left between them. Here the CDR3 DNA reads TGTGCCAGCAGCTCGTGGAGCCAAGAGACCCAGTACTTC. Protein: CASSSWSQETQYF.

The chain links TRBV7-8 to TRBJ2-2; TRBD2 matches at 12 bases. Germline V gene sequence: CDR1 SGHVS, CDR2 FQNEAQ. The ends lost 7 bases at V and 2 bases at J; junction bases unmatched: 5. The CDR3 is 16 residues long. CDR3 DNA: TGTGCCAGCAAGACACTAGCGGGAGGTAACACCGGGGAGCTGTTTTTT. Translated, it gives CASKTLAGGNTGELFF.

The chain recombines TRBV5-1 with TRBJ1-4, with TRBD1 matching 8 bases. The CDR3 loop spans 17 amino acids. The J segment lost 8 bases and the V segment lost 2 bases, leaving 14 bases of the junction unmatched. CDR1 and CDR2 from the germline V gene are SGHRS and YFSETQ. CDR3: CASSFSVDRVFFEKLFF. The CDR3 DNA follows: TGCGCCAGCAGCTTCTCCGTGGACAGGGTCTTCTTCGAAAAACTGTTTTTT. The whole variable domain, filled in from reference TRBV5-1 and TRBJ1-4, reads KAGVTQTPRYLIKTRGQQVTLSCSPISGHRSVSWYQQTPGQGLQFLFEYFSETQRNKGNFPGRFSGRQFSNSRSEMNVSTLELGDSALYLCASSFSVDRVFFEKLFFGSGTQLSVL.

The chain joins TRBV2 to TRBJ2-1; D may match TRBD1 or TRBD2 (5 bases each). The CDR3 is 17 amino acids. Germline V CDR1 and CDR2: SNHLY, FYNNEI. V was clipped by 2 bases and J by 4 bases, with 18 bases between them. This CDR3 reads CASSEPGPPLGYNEQFF. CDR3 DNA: TGTGCCAGCAGTGAACCGGGACCACCGCTCGGGTACAATGAGCAGTTCTTC.

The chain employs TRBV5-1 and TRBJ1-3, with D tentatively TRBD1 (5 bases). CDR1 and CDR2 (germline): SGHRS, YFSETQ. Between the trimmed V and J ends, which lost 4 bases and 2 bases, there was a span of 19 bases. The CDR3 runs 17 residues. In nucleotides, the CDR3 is TGCGCCAGCAGCCCGGGGAGCGGTGGGGCGGCTGGAAACACCATATATTTT. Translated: CASSPGSGGAAGNTIYF.

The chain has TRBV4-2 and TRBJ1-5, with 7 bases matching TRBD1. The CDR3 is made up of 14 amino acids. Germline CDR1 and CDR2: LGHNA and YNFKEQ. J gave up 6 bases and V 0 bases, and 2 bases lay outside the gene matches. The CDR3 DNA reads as TGTGCCAGCAGCCAAGAACAGGGGTCTCAGCCCCAGCATTTT. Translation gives CASSQEQGSQPQHF.